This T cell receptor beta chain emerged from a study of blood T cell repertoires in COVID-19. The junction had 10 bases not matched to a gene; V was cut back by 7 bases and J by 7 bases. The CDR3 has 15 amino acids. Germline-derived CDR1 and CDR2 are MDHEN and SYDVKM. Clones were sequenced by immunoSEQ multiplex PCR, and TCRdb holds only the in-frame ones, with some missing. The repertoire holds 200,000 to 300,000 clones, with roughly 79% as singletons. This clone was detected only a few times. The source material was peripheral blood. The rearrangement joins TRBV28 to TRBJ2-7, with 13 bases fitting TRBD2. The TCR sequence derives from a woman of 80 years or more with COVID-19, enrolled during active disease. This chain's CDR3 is CASIKGLAGVREQYF. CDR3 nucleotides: TGTGCCAGCATCAAAGGACTAGCGGGAGTACGGGAGCAGTACTTC.